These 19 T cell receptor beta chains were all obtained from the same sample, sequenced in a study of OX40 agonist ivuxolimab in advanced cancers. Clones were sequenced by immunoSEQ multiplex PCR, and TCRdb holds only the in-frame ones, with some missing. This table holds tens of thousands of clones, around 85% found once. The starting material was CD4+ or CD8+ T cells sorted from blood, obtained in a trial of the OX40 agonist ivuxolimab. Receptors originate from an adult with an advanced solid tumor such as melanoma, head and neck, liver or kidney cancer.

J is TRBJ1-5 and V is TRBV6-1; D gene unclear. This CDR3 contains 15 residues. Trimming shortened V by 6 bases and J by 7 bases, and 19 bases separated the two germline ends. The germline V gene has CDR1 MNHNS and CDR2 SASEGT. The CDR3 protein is CASSPKSKGYQPQHF. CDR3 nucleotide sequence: TGTGCCAGCAGCCCCAAAAGTAAGGGTTACCAGCCCCAGCATTTT.

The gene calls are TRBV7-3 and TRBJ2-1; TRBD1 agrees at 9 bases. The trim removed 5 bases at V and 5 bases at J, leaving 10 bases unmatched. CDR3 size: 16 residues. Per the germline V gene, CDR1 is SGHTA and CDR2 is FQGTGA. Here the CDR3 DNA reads TGTGCCAGCAGCAAATACGGGACAGGGTTCGACAATGAGCAGTTCTTC. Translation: CASSKYGTGFDNEQFF.

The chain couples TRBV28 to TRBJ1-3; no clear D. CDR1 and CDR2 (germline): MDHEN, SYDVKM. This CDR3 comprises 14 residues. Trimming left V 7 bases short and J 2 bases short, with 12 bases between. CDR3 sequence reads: CASISGGAGNTIYF. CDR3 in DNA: TGTGCCAGCATCTCAGGCGGGGCTGGAAACACCATATATTTT.

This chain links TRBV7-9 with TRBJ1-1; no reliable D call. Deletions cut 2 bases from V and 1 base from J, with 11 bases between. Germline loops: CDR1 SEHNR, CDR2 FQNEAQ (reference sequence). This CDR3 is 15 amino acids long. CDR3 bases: TGTGCCAGCAGCTTAATCGGGTCGAGGAACACTGAAGCTTTCTTT. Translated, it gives CASSLIGSRNTEAFF.

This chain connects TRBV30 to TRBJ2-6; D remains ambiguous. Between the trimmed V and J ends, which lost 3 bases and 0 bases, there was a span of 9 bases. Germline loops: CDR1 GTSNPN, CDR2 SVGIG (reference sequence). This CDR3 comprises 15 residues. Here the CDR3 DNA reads TGTGCCTGGAGAAGGGTGAGCTCTGGGGCCAACGTCCTGACTTTC. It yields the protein CAWRRVSSGANVLTF.

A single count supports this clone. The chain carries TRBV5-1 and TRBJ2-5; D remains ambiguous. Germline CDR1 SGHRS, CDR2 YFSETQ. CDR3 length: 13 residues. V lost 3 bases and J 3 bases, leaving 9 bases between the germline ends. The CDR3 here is CASSSGLEETQYF. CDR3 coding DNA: TGCGCCAGCAGCTCGGGCCTCGAAGAGACCCAGTACTTC.

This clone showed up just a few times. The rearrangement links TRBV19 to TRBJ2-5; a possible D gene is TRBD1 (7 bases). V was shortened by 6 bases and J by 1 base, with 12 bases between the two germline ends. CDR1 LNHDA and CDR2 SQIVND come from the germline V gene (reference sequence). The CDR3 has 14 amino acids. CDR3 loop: CASRRQGGQETQYF. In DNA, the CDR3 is TGTGCCAGTAGGCGACAGGGAGGCCAAGAGACCCAGTACTTC.

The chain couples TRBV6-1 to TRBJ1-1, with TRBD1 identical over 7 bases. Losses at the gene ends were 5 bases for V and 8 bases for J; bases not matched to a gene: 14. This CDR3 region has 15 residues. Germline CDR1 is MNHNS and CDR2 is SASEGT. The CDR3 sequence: CASSPTRDRAIEAFF. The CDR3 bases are TGTGCCAGCAGTCCCACTCGCGACAGGGCAATCGAAGCTTTCTTT.

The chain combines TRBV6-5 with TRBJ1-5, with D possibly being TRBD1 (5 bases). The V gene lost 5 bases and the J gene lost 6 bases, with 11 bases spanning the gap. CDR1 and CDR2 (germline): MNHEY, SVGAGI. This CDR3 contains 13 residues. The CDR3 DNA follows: TGTGCCAGCAGTGAAGTTAGGGGTCAGCCCCAGCATTTT. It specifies CASSEVRGQPQHF.

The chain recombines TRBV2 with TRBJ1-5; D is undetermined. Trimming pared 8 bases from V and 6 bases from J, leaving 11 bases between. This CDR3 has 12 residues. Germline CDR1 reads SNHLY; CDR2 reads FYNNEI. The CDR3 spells CASRGVGQPQHF. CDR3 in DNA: TGTGCCAGCCGCGGGGTGGGTCAGCCCCAGCATTTT.

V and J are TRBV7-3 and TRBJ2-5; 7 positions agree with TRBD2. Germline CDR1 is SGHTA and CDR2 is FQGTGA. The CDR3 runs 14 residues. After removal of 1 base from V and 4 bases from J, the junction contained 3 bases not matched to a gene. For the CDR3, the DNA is TGTGCCAGCAGCTTAAGCGGGAGCGGAGAGACCCAGTACTTC. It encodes CASSLSGSGETQYF.

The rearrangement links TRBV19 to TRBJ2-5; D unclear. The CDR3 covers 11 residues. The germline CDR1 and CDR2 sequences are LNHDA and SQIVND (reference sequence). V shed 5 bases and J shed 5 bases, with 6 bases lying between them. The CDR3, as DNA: TGTGCCAGTAGTGTCGGGGAGACCCAGTACTTC. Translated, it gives CASSVGETQYF.

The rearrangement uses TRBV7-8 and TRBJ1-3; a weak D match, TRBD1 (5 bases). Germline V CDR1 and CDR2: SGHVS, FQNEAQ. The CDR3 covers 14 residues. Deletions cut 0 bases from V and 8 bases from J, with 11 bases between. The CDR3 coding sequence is TGTGCCAGCAGCTTAGCGTGGAAAGGGGACACCATATATTTT. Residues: CASSLAWKGDTIYF. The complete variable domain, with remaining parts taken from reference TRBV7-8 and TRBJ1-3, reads GAGVSQSPRYKVAKRGQDVALRCDPISGHVSLFWYQQALGQGPEFLTYFQNEAQLDKSGLPSDRFFAERPEGSVSTLKIQRTQQEDSAVYLCASSLAWKGDTIYFGEGSWLTVV.

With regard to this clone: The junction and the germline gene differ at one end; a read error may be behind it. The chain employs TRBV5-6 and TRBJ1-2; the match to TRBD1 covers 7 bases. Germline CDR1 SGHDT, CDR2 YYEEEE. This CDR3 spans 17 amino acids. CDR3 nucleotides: TGTGCCAGCAGGGCAGGAGGGGGCCCCGTTACATACTATGACTACACCTTC. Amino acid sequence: CASRAGGGPVTYYDYTF.

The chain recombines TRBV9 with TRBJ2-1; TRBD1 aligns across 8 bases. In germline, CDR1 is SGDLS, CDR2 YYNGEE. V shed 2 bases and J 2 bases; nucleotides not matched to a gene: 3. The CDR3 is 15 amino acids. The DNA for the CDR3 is TGTGCCAGCAGCGTCTCAGGGGGCCCCTACAATGAGCAGTTCTTC. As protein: CASSVSGGPYNEQFF.

The CDR3 spells CASSLEGGRAASYNEQFF. CDR3 DNA: TGCGCCAGCAGCTTGGAGGGCGGGAGGGCGGCCTCCTACAATGAGCAGTTCTTC. This sequence joins TRBV5-1 and TRBJ2-1, with TRBD2 matching 9 bases. Germline-derived CDR1 and CDR2 are SGHRS and YFSETQ. Trimming took 0 bases from V and 0 from J; bases not matched to a gene: 7. This CDR3 is built from 18 residues.

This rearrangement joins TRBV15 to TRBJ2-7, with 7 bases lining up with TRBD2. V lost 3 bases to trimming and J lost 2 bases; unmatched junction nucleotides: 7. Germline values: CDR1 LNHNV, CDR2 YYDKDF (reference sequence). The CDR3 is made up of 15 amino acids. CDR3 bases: TGTGCCACCAGCAGTCGGGGGGTCAACGCCTACGAGCAGTACTTC. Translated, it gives CATSSRGVNAYEQYF.

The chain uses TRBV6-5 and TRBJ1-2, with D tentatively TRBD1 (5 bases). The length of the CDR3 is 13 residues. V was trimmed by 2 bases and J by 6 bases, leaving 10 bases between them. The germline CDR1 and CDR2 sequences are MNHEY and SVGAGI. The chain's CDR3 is CASSYLGTDGYTF. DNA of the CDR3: TGTGCCAGCAGTTACCTTGGGACCGATGGCTACACCTTC.

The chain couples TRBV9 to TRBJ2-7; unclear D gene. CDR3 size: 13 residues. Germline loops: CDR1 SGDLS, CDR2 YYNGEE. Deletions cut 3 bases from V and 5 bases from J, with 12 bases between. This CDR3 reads CASSARLGHEQYF. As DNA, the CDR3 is TGTGCCAGCAGCGCCCGCCTTGGGCACGAGCAGTACTTC.